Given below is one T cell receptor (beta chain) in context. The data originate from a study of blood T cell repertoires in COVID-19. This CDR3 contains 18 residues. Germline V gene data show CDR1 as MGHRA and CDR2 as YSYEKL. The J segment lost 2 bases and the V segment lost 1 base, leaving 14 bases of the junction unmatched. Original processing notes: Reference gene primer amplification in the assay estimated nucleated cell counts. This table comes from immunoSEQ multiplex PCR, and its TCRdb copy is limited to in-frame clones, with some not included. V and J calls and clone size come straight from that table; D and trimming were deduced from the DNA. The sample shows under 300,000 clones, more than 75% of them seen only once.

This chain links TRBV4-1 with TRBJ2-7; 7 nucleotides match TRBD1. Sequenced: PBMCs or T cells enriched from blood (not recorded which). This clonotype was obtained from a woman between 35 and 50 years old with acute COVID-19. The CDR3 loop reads CASSQALWMGQITYEQYF. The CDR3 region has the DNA TGCGCCAGCAGCCAAGCACTATGGATGGGACAGATCACCTACGAGCAGTACTTC.